Listed here is a single TCR beta chain. This entry belongs to a study of CD8+CD57+ T cells in acquired aplastic anemia. Genomic DNA served as template for TCR beta VDJ and CDR3 profiling. A single record per CDR3 protein comes from TCRdb applying MiXCR to the reads. Altogether about 190,000 distinct CDR3 sequences are present, around 50% being singletons, with the ten largest covering roughly 15%. CDR3 length equals 13 residues. Germline V CDR1 and CDR2: MNHEY, SVGAGI. Trimming cost V 0 bases and J 1 base, with 3 bases left between them. Sample: sorted CD4+, CD8+, or CD8+CD57+ T cells (not recorded which) from PBMCs. This clonotype was obtained from a human donor in good health, serving as a control. The J gene is TRBJ2-5, the V gene TRBV6-5; no definite D call. The chain's CDR3 is CASSYSGQETQYF. The CDR3 DNA reads TGTGCCAGCAGTTACTCGGGCCAAGAGACCCAGTACTTC.